The source of this T cell receptor beta chain is a study of CD8 T cells in Susac syndrome. Study-level information: The Susac syndrome patients were therapy-naive, on corticosteroids, or on intravenous immunoglobulin alone at blood draw. Study-level points and caveats: TCR sequencing and HLA analysis covered a relatively small number of individuals. In total CD8+ repertoires, some 15 Susac-specific public clones were found, and roughly five in CD8+ TEMRA repertoires.

J lost 0 bases, V lost 3 bases, and 3 bases had no gene match. The CDR3 totals 16 residues. Germline-derived CDR1 and CDR2 are MDHEN and SYDVKM. An input of about 0.5 to 1 ug of RNA was subjected to reverse transcription using random hexamers. Multiplex PCR with immunoSEQ amplified the TCR beta CDR3 across 54 Vbeta and 13 Jbeta. TCRdb redid the calling of the immunoSEQ multiplex PCR reads with MiXCR, one entry per CDR3 protein. The data contain approximately 74,000 distinct CDR3 sequences, roughly 94% of them singletons. Turning to this clonotype: Its antigen is not known.

The specimen sequenced was CD8+ T cells from PBMCs. The V call is TRBV28, the J call TRBJ1-5; TRBD1 matches 9 bases. This clonotype was obtained from a human donor with Susac syndrome. CDR3 residues: CASSLWTGDSNQPQHF. CDR3 nucleotides: TGTGCCAGCAGTTTGTGGACAGGGGATAGCAATCAGCCCCAGCATTTT.